The 13 T cell receptor beta chains in this list originate from one sample, sequenced in a study of T cell responses to AZD1222 COVID-19 vaccine. Some clones are missing from TCRdb's copy, which holds only in-frame ones; the method was immunoSEQ multiplex PCR. The sample lists about 66,000 clones, 79% occurring once. The source was peripheral blood, collected on day 0 of MenACWY control vaccination. Receptors were obtained from an adult in good health.

The V gene is TRBV28, the J gene TRBJ2-7, with TRBD1 matching over 7 bases. With V trimmed by 5 bases and J by 2 bases, 6 bases remained unmatched. The CDR3 sequence is 14 residues long. CDR1 is MDHEN, CDR2 SYDVKM, per germline. CDR3: CASSQPGTAYEQYF. CDR3 DNA: TGTGCCAGCAGTCAACCCGGGACAGCCTACGAGCAGTACTTC.

V and J are TRBV5-4 and TRBJ2-6; D perhaps matches TRBD1 (6 bases). Trimming removed 2 bases at V and 2 bases at J, with 14 bases between. The CDR3 runs to 17 residues. Germline V gene data show CDR1 as SGHNT and CDR2 as YYREEE (reference sequence). CDR3 coding DNA: TGTGCCAGCAGCTTACCTACAGGGATGGCTGGGGCCAACGTCCTGACTTTC. This gives the protein CASSLPTGMAGANVLTF.

This rearrangement joins TRBV2 to TRBJ2-1; 7 bases align to TRBD2. Germline V lookup: CDR1 SNHLY, CDR2 FYNNEI. With 3 bases clipped from V and 4 bases from J, the junction kept 12 bases outside the gene matches. CDR3 length equals 17 residues. The CDR3 DNA follows: TGTGCCAGCAGTGAGCTGCCCGGGGATAGCGGGTACAATGAGCAGTTCTTC. It codes for CASSELPGDSGYNEQFF.

The V and J genes are TRBV6-1 and TRBJ2-1; D is ambiguous. V was pared by 1 base and J by 12 bases, with 10 bases between. CDR1 MNHNS and CDR2 SASEGT come from the germline V gene. The CDR3 sequence is 12 residues long. CDR3 amino acids: CASSEVLIWQFF. The DNA for the CDR3 is TGTGCCAGCAGTGAAGTGTTAATTTGGCAGTTCTTC.

In this sample, this clone turned up a few times. This chain uses TRBV30 with TRBJ1-6; D is possibly TRBD1 (6 bases). The V end was cut by 2 bases, the J end by 9 bases, with 8 bases between. CDR3 length: 12 residues. Per the germline V gene, CDR1 is GTSNPN and CDR2 is SVGIG (reference sequence). CDR3 in DNA: TGTGCCTGGAGTAGGACAGTTTCACCCCTCCACTTT. Translated, it gives CAWSRTVSPLHF.

The rearrangement uses TRBV5-1 and TRBJ2-5, with D possibly matching TRBD2 (5 bases). This CDR3 is 14 amino acids long. Germline lookup yields CDR1 SGHRS and CDR2 YFSETQ. Between the trimmed V and J ends, which lost 0 bases and 5 bases, there was a span of 11 bases. The CDR3 DNA follows: TGCGCCAGCAGCTTGGGGCTAGCTTTGGAGACCCAGTACTTC. As protein: CASSLGLALETQYF.

The V call is TRBV28, the J call TRBJ2-7; D tentatively fits TRBD1 or TRBD2 (5 bases each). Germline CDR1 and CDR2: MDHEN and SYDVKM. V lost 5 bases and J 4 bases, leaving 15 bases between the germline ends. CDR3 length: 14 residues. The CDR3 nucleotides read TGTGCCAGCAGTCCCTCCGGGGCCAGGTACGAGCAGTACTTC. Translating gives CASSPSGARYEQYF. Combining the CDR3 with reference TRBV28 and TRBJ2-7 gives the whole variable domain DVKVTQSSRYLVKRTGEKVFLECVQDMDHENMFWYRQDPGLGLRLIYFSYDVKMKEKGDIPEGYSVSREKKERFSLILESASTNQTSMYLCASSPSGARYEQYFGPGTRLTVT.

V is TRBV20-1 and J is TRBJ1-1; maybe TRBD1 (5 bases). In germline, CDR1 is DFQATT, CDR2 SNEGSKA (reference sequence). The CDR3 extends over 13 amino acids. V was clipped by 3 bases and J by 1 base, with 9 bases between them. CDR3 nucleotide sequence: TGCAGTGCTAGTTACAGGTCGAACACTGAAGCTTTCTTT. Residues: CSASYRSNTEAFF.

This clone was counted a few times. This rearrangement joins TRBV5-8 to TRBJ1-2, with D tentatively TRBD1 (5 bases). Germline CDR1 and CDR2: SGHTS and YDEGEE. Trimming removed 4 bases at V and 1 base at J, with 17 bases between. The CDR3 loop spans 16 amino acids. This chain's CDR3 is CASSLFEGRSNYGYTF. The CDR3 region has the DNA TGTGCCAGCAGCCTCTTCGAGGGGCGCAGTAACTATGGCTACACCTTC.

The V call is TRBV29-1, the J call TRBJ2-1, with 9 bases aligning to TRBD2. V was pared by 6 bases and J by 0 bases, with 6 bases of the junction left unmatched. The CDR3 runs 15 residues. Germline lookup yields CDR1 SQVTM and CDR2 ANQGSEA. In DNA form, the CDR3 reads TGCAGCGTCGGAACAGCGGGAGGCTCCTACAATGAGCAGTTCTTC. Translation gives CSVGTAGGSYNEQFF.

This clone has a single count. This chain links TRBV4-1 with TRBJ2-1; D is ambiguous. The CDR3 has 14 amino acids. Trimming stripped 1 base from V and 6 bases from J, with 10 bases between. Germline CDR1 is MGHRA and CDR2 is YSYEKL. The CDR3 DNA reads TGCGCCAGCAGCCAAGTGACGTCCGTCAATGAGCAGTTCTTC. This sequence encodes CASSQVTSVNEQFF.

V usage is TRBV7-2 and J usage is TRBJ2-1, with TRBD2 as a possible D gene (6 bases). In germline, CDR1 is SGHTA, CDR2 FQGNSA. V lost 5 bases to trimming and J lost 4 bases, with 9 bases between them. This CDR3 comprises 13 residues. Here the CDR3 DNA reads TGTGCCAGCAGCCTGGGACTTTACAATGAGCAGTTCTTC. Residues: CASSLGLYNEQFF.

This clone was observed many times. The V call is TRBV7-3, the J call TRBJ2-1, with TRBD1 matching 8 bases. The CDR3 has 13 amino acids. V shed 5 bases, J shed 8 bases, and the junction held 5 bases outside the gene matches. Germline V gene sequence: CDR1 SGHTA, CDR2 FQGTGA. In nucleotides, the CDR3 is TGTGCCAGCAGCGAACGACAGGGGCATGAGCAGTTCTTC. Amino acid sequence: CASSERQGHEQFF.